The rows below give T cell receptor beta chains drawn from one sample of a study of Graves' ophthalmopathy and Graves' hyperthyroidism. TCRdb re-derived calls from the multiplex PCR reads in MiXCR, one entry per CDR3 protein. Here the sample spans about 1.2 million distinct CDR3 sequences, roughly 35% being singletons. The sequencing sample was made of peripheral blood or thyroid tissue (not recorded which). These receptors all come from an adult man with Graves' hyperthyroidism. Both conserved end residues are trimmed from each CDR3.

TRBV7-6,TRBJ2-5,ASSPPAGRPTQY
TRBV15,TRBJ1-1,ATRTLNTEAF
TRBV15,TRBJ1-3,ATSRGGRGNSGNTIY
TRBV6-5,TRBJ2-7,ASRKGLISYEQY
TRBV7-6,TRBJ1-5,ASSLAASGSGLNQPQH
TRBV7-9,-,ASSFTPGQGGYEQY
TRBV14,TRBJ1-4,ASSQGGGINEKLF
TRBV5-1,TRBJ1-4,ASSLQGYNEKLF
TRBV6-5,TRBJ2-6,ASRELAATGANVLT
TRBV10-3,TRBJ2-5,ATSISGAETQY
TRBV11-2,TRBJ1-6,ASLGGTGGYNSPLH
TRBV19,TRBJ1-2,ASNEDRGSYGYT
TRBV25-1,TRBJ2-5,ASKGPGLAGDSSQETQY
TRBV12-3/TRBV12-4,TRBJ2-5,ASSGTPSGTQY
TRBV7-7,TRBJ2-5,ASSLTEEAEETQY
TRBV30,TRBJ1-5,AWTTGGAGQPQH
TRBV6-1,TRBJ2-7,ASSTGIMTYEQY
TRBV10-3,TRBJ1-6,AISEFVTGNSPLH
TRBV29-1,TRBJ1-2,SGGQAESYT
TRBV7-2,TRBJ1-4,ASSPTGTTEKLF
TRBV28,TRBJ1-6,ASASRVLPLH
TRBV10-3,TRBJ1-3,ATVSGNTIY
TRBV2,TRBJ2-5,AGSAMETQY
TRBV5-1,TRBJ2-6,ASKPGAGSGANVLT
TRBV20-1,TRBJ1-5,SARDPGRTNQPQH
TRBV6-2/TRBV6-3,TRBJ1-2,ASSYSRDWINGYT
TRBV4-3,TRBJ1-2,ASSQESIDNYGYT
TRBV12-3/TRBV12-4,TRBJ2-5,ASSTTGIPNPYNQPQY
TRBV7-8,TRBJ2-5,ASSLARGETQY
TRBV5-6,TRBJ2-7,ASSLLLRTEDYEQY
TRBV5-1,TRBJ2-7,ASKRSTLGTGYEQY
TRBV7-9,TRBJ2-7,ASSNPGQGAHEQY
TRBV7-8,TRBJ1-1,ASSGGGGRFAEAF
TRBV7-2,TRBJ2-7,ASSLWRGYEQY
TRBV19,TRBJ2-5,AWNRFAGVETQY
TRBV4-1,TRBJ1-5,ASSPTSKSNQPQH
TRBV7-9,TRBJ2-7,ASSLARPLEAPEQY
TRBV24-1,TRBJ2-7,ATFDSYEQY
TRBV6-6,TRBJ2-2,ASSQSTSNTGELF
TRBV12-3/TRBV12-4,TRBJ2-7,ASSLFGQGSYEQY
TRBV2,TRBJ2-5,ASGLVAETQY
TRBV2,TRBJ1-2,ASSEDRGGYT
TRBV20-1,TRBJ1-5,SAFRPIGDQPQH
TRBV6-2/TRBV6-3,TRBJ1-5,ASSRPQGTRMRSQPQH
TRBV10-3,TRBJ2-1,AIGQTDNEQF
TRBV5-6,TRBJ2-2,ASSFHRAANTGELF